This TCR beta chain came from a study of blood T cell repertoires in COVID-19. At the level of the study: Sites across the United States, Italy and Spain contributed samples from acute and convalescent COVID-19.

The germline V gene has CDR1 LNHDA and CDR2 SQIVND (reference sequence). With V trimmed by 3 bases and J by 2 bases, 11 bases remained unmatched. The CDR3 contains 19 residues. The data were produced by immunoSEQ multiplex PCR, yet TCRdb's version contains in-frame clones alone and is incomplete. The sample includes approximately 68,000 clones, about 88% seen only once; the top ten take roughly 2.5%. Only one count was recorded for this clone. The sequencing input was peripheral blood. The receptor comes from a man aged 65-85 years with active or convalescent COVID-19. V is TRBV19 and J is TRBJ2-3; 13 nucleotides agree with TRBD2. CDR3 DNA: TGTGCCAGTAGTATTAAAGGGTGGACTAGCGGGGGTTACACAGATACGCAGTATTTT. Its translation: CASSIKGWTSGGYTDTQYF.